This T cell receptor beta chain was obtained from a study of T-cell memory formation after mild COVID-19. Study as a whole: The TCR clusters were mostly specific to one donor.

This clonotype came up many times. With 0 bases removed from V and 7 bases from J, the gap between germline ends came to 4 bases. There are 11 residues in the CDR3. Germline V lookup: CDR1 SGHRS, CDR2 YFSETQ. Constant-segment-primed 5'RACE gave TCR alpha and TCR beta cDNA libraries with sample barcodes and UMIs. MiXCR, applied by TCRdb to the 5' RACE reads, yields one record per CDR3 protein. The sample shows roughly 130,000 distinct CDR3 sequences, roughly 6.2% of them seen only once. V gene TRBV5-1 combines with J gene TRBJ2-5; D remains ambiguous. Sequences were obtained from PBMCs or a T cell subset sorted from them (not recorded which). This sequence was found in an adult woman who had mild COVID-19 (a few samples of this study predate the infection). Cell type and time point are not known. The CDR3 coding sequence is TGCGCCAGCAGCTTGGATGGGACCCAGTACTTC. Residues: CASSLDGTQYF.